One sample yielded the 8 T cell receptor beta chains listed below, sequenced in a study of cytomegalovirus exposure and HLA in healthy donors. The PCR was carried out with 60 Vbeta primers and 13 Jbeta primers. The data were produced by immunoSEQ multiplex PCR, yet TCRdb's version contains in-frame clones alone and is incomplete. The sample comprises over 50,000 clones, about 89% of which are singletons, and 1.5% rests with the top ten. Specimen: PBMCs. The receptors originated from a man under 40 in good health and CMV-seropositive.

CDR3: CASSLAAANYGYTF. The CDR3 bases are TGTGCCAGCAGCTTAGCGGCCGCTAACTATGGCTACACCTTC. The chain has TRBV7-9 and TRBJ1-2, with D unclear. Germline CDR1 SEHNR, CDR2 FQNEAQ (reference sequence). Trimming removed 0 bases from V and 0 bases from J, with 5 bases in between. This CDR3 is 14 amino acids long.

The V and J genes are TRBV4-2 and TRBJ2-1, with a tentative D call TRBD2 (6 bases). V was cut by 0 bases and J by 5 bases, with 14 bases left in between. The V gene's germline CDR1 is LGHNA and CDR2 YNFKEQ. CDR3 length: 16 residues. CDR3 residues: CASSQDSGRFDNEQFF. The CDR3 nucleotides are TGTGCCAGCAGCCAAGATAGTGGGAGGTTCGACAATGAGCAGTTCTTC.

V gene TRBV30 combines with J gene TRBJ2-3; the match to TRBD2 covers 10 bases. CDR1 is GTSNPN, CDR2 SVGIG, per germline (reference sequence). The CDR3 consists of 17 residues. With V trimmed by 0 bases and J by 6 bases, 12 bases remained unmatched. CDR3 region: CAWSVQREGRAGDTQYF. The CDR3, as DNA: TGTGCCTGGAGTGTACAGCGGGAGGGCCGTGCAGGGGATACGCAGTATTTT.

The V and J genes are TRBV6-1 and TRBJ2-2; maybe TRBD1 (5 bases). The ends were cut back, 7 bases at V and 0 bases at J, with 9 bases in the middle. The CDR3 is made up of 14 amino acids. Germline loops: CDR1 MNHNS, CDR2 SASEGT. The CDR3 sequence: CASKTTANTGELFF. CDR3 DNA: TGTGCCAGCAAAACGACAGCGAACACCGGGGAGCTGTTTTTT.

V gene TRBV2 combines with J gene TRBJ2-3, with 7 nucleotides matching TRBD1. Germline CDR1 and CDR2: SNHLY and FYNNEI. The CDR3 is 15 amino acids. V lost 4 bases and J lost 4; bases outside the gene matches: 8. The DNA for the CDR3 is TGTGCCAGCAGTGTTGACAGGGTAGCTGCAGATACGCAGTATTTT. It codes for CASSVDRVAADTQYF.

The chain carries TRBV6-5 and TRBJ2-5; D may be TRBD2 (5 bases). Trimming stripped 8 bases from V and 1 base from J, with 11 bases between. The CDR3 runs to 13 residues. Germline CDR1 MNHEY, CDR2 SVGAGI. CDR3 DNA sequence: TGTGCCAGCCACGCACTAGGCCAAGAGACCCAGTACTTC. It specifies CASHALGQETQYF.

V is TRBV28 and J is TRBJ2-3; D is possibly TRBD2 (6 bases). The CDR3 loop spans 11 amino acids. Trimming removed 5 bases from V and 8 bases from J, with 8 bases in between. Germline V gene sequence: CDR1 MDHEN, CDR2 SYDVKM. This CDR3 is CASSAGFTQYF. The CDR3 DNA follows: TGTGCCAGCAGTGCGGGATTTACGCAGTATTTT.

This chain connects TRBV6-1 to TRBJ1-2; 9 bases map to TRBD1. This CDR3 has 13 residues. With V trimmed by 4 bases and J by 8 bases, 5 bases remained unmatched. Germline V gene sequence: CDR1 MNHNS, CDR2 SASEGT. The CDR3 DNA sequence: TGTGCCAGCAGTGGACAGGGGGTGCGCGGCTACACCTTC. Its protein product is CASSGQGVRGYTF.